The 21 T cell receptor beta chains reported below all come from one sample, sequenced in a study of cytomegalovirus exposure and HLA in healthy donors. This PCR relied on a set of 60 Vbeta primers and 13 Jbeta primers. Sequencing was performed with immunoSEQ multiplex PCR; in TCRdb, only in-frame clones are kept and a portion is missing. Here the sample spans about 110,000 clones, more than 70% being singletons. The source material was PBMCs. These receptors were collected from a man aged 25-40 years in good health and CMV-seronegative.

The rearrangement joins TRBV5-1 to TRBJ1-4, with D possibly matching TRBD1 (5 bases). Trimming shortened V by 4 bases and J by 6 bases, and 7 bases separated the two germline ends. The CDR3 is 12 residues long. Germline loops: CDR1 SGHRS, CDR2 YFSETQ. DNA of the CDR3: TGCGCCAGCAGCGACAGAGATGAAAAACTGTTTTTT. Amino acid sequence: CASSDRDEKLFF.

For this clone: The junction departs from the called germline gene at one end, perhaps through a read error. This chain joins TRBV6-5 and TRBJ2-3; D is undetermined. Germline lookup yields CDR1 MNHEY and CDR2 SVGAGI. The CDR3 length is 13 residues. The CDR3 loop reads CTSSLSLADTQYF. CDR3 sequence (DNA): TGTACCAGCAGCCTCTCTTTAGCCGATACGCAGTATTTT.

The chain employs TRBV9 and TRBJ1-1, with unresolved D. Between the trimmed V and J ends, which lost 4 bases and 5 bases, there was a span of 12 bases. The germline V gene encodes CDR1 SGDLS and CDR2 YYNGEE. The CDR3 covers 13 residues. CDR3 DNA: TGTGCCAGCAGCCTTGCAGCGTCGACTGAAGCTTTCTTT. It specifies CASSLAASTEAFF.

This clone has only one observation. V gene TRBV5-1 combines with J gene TRBJ1-4; D remains unclear. V lost 0 bases, J lost 6 bases, and 6 bases lay in between. The CDR3 is 13 residues long. In germline, CDR1 is SGHRS, CDR2 YFSETQ. The CDR3 reads CASSLGVDEKLFF. CDR3 nucleotides: TGCGCCAGCAGCTTGGGTGTAGATGAAAAACTGTTTTTT. Combining the CDR3 with reference TRBV5-1 and TRBJ1-4 gives the whole variable domain KAGVTQTPRYLIKTRGQQVTLSCSPISGHRSVSWYQQTPGQGLQFLFEYFSETQRNKGNFPGRFSGRQFSNSRSEMNVSTLELGDSALYLCASSLGVDEKLFFGSGTQLSVL.

The chain couples TRBV9 to TRBJ2-2, with D perhaps matching TRBD1 (5 bases). Germline CDR1 is SGDLS and CDR2 is YYNGEE. Trimming left V 3 bases short and J 7 bases short, with 16 bases between. The CDR3 runs 15 residues. The CDR3, as DNA: TGTGCCAGCAGCGCACCGACAGATCGCAGCGGGGAGCTGTTTTTT. The encoded protein is CASSAPTDRSGELFF.

The chain joins TRBV13 to TRBJ2-3; TRBD2 matches 7 bases. V gave up 2 bases and J gave up 4 bases; unmatched junction bases: 6. From germline, CDR1 is PRHDT and CDR2 FYEKMQ (reference sequence). The CDR3 spans 15 residues. The CDR3 bases are TGTGCCAGCAGCTTACTGCGGGAGCTTCCAGATACGCAGTATTTT. Translating gives CASSLLRELPDTQYF.

V and J are TRBV9 and TRBJ2-2; TRBD2 aligns across 14 bases. The trim removed 4 bases at V and 4 bases at J, leaving 12 bases unmatched. CDR1 SGDLS and CDR2 YYNGEE come from the germline V gene. CDR3 length: 19 residues. CDR3 sequence (DNA): TGTGCCAGCAGCCCAACCTTGGGACTAGCGGGGGAGACCACCGGGGAGCTGTTTTTT. This encodes CASSPTLGLAGETTGELFF.

This chain connects TRBV6-1 to TRBJ1-4; D not resolved. The CDR3 is made up of 11 amino acids. The V end lost 8 bases, the J end lost 8 bases, and 9 bases lay between the germline ends. CDR1 is MNHNS, CDR2 SASEGT, per germline. CDR3 protein: CASALWEKLFF. The CDR3 nucleotides are TGTGCCAGCGCACTTTGGGAAAAACTGTTTTTT.

Points on this clone: One end of the junction does not line up with germline, which may come from a read error. The CDR3, as DNA: TGTGCCAGCTCCTTGCTGGAGGGACCGATCTTT. The encoded protein is CASSLLEGPIF. This chain links TRBV11-2 with TRBJ1-1; a weak D match, TRBD1 (5 bases). The germline CDR1 and CDR2 sequences are SGHAT and FQNNGV. The length of the CDR3 is 11 residues.

The rearrangement joins TRBV6-6 to TRBJ1-3, with TRBD1 as a possible D gene (6 bases). Germline values: CDR1 MNHNY, CDR2 SVGAGI (reference sequence). Trimming left V 8 bases short and J 1 base short, with 6 bases between. The CDR3 loop spans 12 amino acids. CDR3 coding DNA: TGTGCCAGCCAGGGGTCTGGAAACACCATATATTTT. This codes for CASQGSGNTIYF.

The rearrangement links TRBV4-1 to TRBJ2-3; 11 positions agree with TRBD1. Losses at the gene ends were 4 bases for V and 4 bases for J; bases not matched to a gene: 10. Germline CDR1 MGHRA, CDR2 YSYEKL. The CDR3 spans 17 residues. In nucleotides, the CDR3 is TGCGCCAGCAGCCTTCAGGGGGGACAGGGGGGGGCAGATACGCAGTATTTT. It codes for CASSLQGGQGGADTQYF.

This chain joins TRBV11-2 and TRBJ2-1; TRBD2 matches 7 bases. The germline CDR1 and CDR2 sequences are SGHAT and FQNNGV. V lost 3 bases, J lost 5 bases, and 10 bases stayed unmatched. CDR3 size: 16 residues. The CDR3 DNA reads TGTGCCAGCAGCTTCAGCCCCGGCGGGGGAAACAATGAGCAGTTCTTC. It yields the protein CASSFSPGGGNNEQFF.

The chain couples TRBV5-3 to TRBJ2-2, with D hard to call. TRBV5-3 is sorted into the ORF group, with uncertain function. The V and J ends lost 0 bases and 6 bases respectively, with 12 bases between them. The CDR3 consists of 15 residues. CDR3 amino acids: CARSLDSSQSGELFF. For the CDR3, the DNA is TGTGCCAGAAGCTTGGATTCGTCGCAGTCCGGGGAGCTGTTTTTT.

This chain joins TRBV19 and TRBJ1-4; 7 bases fit TRBD1. With V trimmed by 10 bases and J by 7 bases, 9 bases remained unmatched. This CDR3 has 13 amino acids. Germline loops: CDR1 LNHDA, CDR2 SQIVND (reference sequence). The DNA for the CDR3 is TGTGCCACCCAGGCAGGGGGGAGTGAAAAACTGTTTTTT. Translated, it gives CATQAGGSEKLFF.

The chain employs TRBV5-1 and TRBJ2-2, with D hard to call. CDR3 size: 15 residues. The germline V gene has CDR1 SGHRS and CDR2 YFSETQ. The V and J ends lost 0 bases and 5 bases respectively, with 11 bases between them. For the CDR3, the DNA is TGCGCCAGCAGCTTGGTCCCACCGGAGACCGGGGAGCTGTTTTTT. This gives the protein CASSLVPPETGELFF.

The V gene is TRBV6-5, the J gene TRBJ2-2, with TRBD1 matching over 8 bases. This CDR3 contains 16 residues. V lost 1 base and J lost 2; bases outside the gene matches: 3. Germline lookup yields CDR1 MNHEY and CDR2 SVGAGI. CDR3 bases: TGTGCCAGCAGTTACTGGACAGGGTTTAACACCGGGGAGCTGTTTTTT. Amino acids: CASSYWTGFNTGELFF.

This rearrangement joins TRBV7-3 to TRBJ2-1; 8 positions match TRBD2. Trimming took 5 bases from V and 7 from J; bases not matched to a gene: 7. The CDR3 totals 14 residues. Per germline, CDR1 SGHTA and CDR2 FQGTGA. For the CDR3, the DNA is TGTGCCAGCAGCCCCGGGAGGGCGGTGAATGAGCAGTTCTTC. This sequence encodes CASSPGRAVNEQFF.

This clone was counted a few times. The chain links TRBV5-1 to TRBJ1-4; the match to TRBD1 covers 7 bases. The CDR3 is 15 residues long. V was pared by 0 bases and J by 6 bases, with 5 bases of the junction left unmatched. Per germline, CDR1 SGHRS and CDR2 YFSETQ. CDR3 loop: CASSLGRGQDEKLFF. CDR3 DNA sequence: TGCGCCAGCAGCTTGGGTAGGGGGCAGGATGAAAAACTGTTTTTT.

The genes are TRBV29-1 and TRBJ2-3; no definite D call. V lost 3 bases, J lost 4 bases, and 20 bases lay in between. Germline V CDR1 and CDR2: SQVTM, ANQGSEA. This CDR3 spans 16 amino acids. The CDR3 reads CSVEEMFRNNADTQYF. CDR3 nucleotide sequence: TGCAGCGTTGAGGAGATGTTTAGGAACAACGCAGATACGCAGTATTTT.

The chain employs TRBV5-6 and TRBJ1-3; D might be TRBD1 (6 bases). This CDR3 spans 15 amino acids. Germline V gene data show CDR1 as SGHDT and CDR2 as YYEEEE. V was trimmed by 2 bases and J by 2 bases, leaving 11 bases between them. The CDR3 DNA follows: TGTGCCAGCAGCTTCATGGGGGCGCCTGGAAACACCATATATTTT. Translation gives CASSFMGAPGNTIYF.

In its sample, this clone was seen once. The chain uses TRBV6-1 and TRBJ1-6, with TRBD1 matching over 10 bases. Trimming took 6 bases from V and 12 from J; bases not matched to a gene: 11. Per the germline V gene, CDR1 is MNHNS and CDR2 is SASEGT. This CDR3 spans 15 amino acids. The CDR3 DNA reads TGTGCCAGCAGGAATGCGGGACAGGGGAGAGGACCCCTCCACTTT. This codes for CASRNAGQGRGPLHF.